These 14 T cell receptor beta chains share one sample of origin, sequenced in a study of cytomegalovirus exposure and HLA in healthy donors. Assay: immunoSEQ multiplex PCR; the TCRdb copy retains only in-frame clones and omits some. The sample has approximately 160,000 clones; about 89% are singletons. The sequencing input was PBMCs. The receptors derive from a woman aged 18-35 years in good health and CMV-seropositive.

This clone was recorded only once. The rearrangement joins TRBV19 to TRBJ2-3; tentatively, D is TRBD2 (6 bases). Germline CDR1 reads LNHDA; CDR2 reads SQIVND (reference sequence). Trimming removed 2 bases at V and 3 bases at J, with 12 bases between. The CDR3 consists of 15 residues. In DNA, the CDR3 is TGTGCCAGTAGTATAATGGGGGGTGGGACAGATACGCAGTATTTT. Translating it yields CASSIMGGGTDTQYF.

This clone is a singleton in its sample. This chain joins TRBV2 and TRBJ2-7; 8 positions match TRBD1. This CDR3 comprises 14 residues. After removal of 5 bases from V and 2 bases from J, the junction contained 5 bases not matched to a gene. Per germline, CDR1 SNHLY and CDR2 FYNNEI. The CDR3 loop reads CASSSDRVTYEQYF. In nucleotides, the CDR3 is TGTGCCAGCAGTTCGGACAGGGTGACCTACGAGCAGTACTTC.

The V and J genes are TRBV5-8 and TRBJ1-2; 9 bases fit TRBD1. The germline V gene encodes CDR1 SGHTS and CDR2 YDEGEE. Trimming took 0 bases from V and 2 from J; bases not matched to a gene: 5. The CDR3 covers 16 residues. CDR3 nucleotide sequence: TGTGCCAGCAGCTTGGAACCCGGGACAGGGAACTATGGCTACACCTTC. Amino acid sequence: CASSLEPGTGNYGYTF.

The chain employs TRBV29-1 and TRBJ2-3; TRBD2 might be the D (5 bases). Trimming shortened V by 4 bases and J by 9 bases, and 11 bases separated the two germline ends. The CDR3 spans 11 residues. The germline CDR1 and CDR2 sequences are SQVTM and ANQGSEA. This chain's CDR3 is CSVGELGTQYF. The DNA of the CDR3 is TGCAGCGTTGGGGAACTAGGGACGCAGTATTTT.

This rearrangement joins TRBV7-9 to TRBJ1-1; 8 nucleotides agree with TRBD1. Trimming took 8 bases from V and 3 from J; bases not matched to a gene: 8. CDR3 length: 14 residues. In germline, CDR1 is SEHNR, CDR2 FQNEAQ (reference sequence). This CDR3 is CASVSGTGHTEAFF. The CDR3 DNA follows: TGTGCCAGCGTCTCCGGGACAGGCCACACTGAAGCTTTCTTT.

This clone appeared once. The rearrangement links TRBV6-1 to TRBJ2-1; 8 bases line up with TRBD2. The CDR3 is 16 amino acids. V gave up 2 bases and J gave up 3 bases; unmatched junction bases: 6. Germline loops: CDR1 MNHNS, CDR2 SASEGT. The CDR3 DNA reads as TGTGCCAGCAGTGAAAAGGCGGGGGGCCTCTACAATGAGCAGTTCTTC. Protein: CASSEKAGGLYNEQFF.

The CDR3 loop is CASSPDRTGNTIYF. The CDR3 coding sequence is TGTGCCAGCAGTCCGGACAGGACTGGAAACACCATATATTTT. The chain combines TRBV28 with TRBJ1-3, with 7 positions matching TRBD1. The CDR3 has 14 amino acids. With V trimmed by 5 bases and J by 2 bases, 3 bases remained unmatched. Germline lookup yields CDR1 MDHEN and CDR2 SYDVKM.

The chain links TRBV5-1 to TRBJ1-3; D is unresolved. Deletions cut 0 bases from V and 5 bases from J, with 12 bases between. This CDR3 has 15 residues. Per the germline V gene, CDR1 is SGHRS and CDR2 is YFSETQ. The CDR3 DNA is TGCGCCAGCAGCTTGGACATGCCTGAAAGAAACACCATATATTTT. This gives the protein CASSLDMPERNTIYF.

The rearrangement joins TRBV7-8 to TRBJ2-3; D is perhaps TRBD2 (5 bases). V was cut by 1 base and J by 1 base, with 9 bases left in between. The CDR3 is made up of 15 amino acids. Germline V CDR1 and CDR2: SGHVS, FQNEAQ. CDR3 residues: CASSLVGSGTDTQYF. The CDR3, as DNA: TGTGCCAGCAGCTTAGTAGGTAGCGGCACAGATACGCAGTATTTT.

The J gene is TRBJ2-7, the V gene TRBV11-2; TRBD2 aligns across 11 bases. CDR1 is SGHAT and CDR2 is FQNNGV in the germline V gene. J gave up 1 base and V 5 bases, and 10 bases lay outside the gene matches. This CDR3 contains 17 residues. CDR3 amino acids: CASSPGSRTSGSYEQYF. The CDR3 DNA follows: TGTGCCAGCAGCCCGGGGTCGCGGACTAGCGGGTCCTACGAGCAGTACTTC.

The gene calls are TRBV19 and TRBJ1-2; TRBD1 aligns across 8 bases. The CDR3 has 15 amino acids. Germline V gene lookup returns CDR1 LNHDA and CDR2 SQIVND (reference sequence). V shed 3 bases, J shed 2 bases, and the junction held 5 bases outside the gene matches. The CDR3 protein is CASSIAAGGNYGYTF. CDR3 coding DNA: TGTGCCAGTAGTATCGCCGCAGGGGGCAACTATGGCTACACCTTC.

The rearrangement links TRBV7-2 to TRBJ2-3; no clear D gene. The CDR3 consists of 12 residues. V was clipped by 4 bases and J by 8 bases, with 10 bases between them. The V gene's germline CDR1 is SGHTA and CDR2 FQGNSA. CDR3 in DNA: TGTGCCAGCAGCTCACCCCTACCTACGCAGTATTTT. Translating gives CASSSPLPTQYF.

The chain recombines TRBV19 with TRBJ2-7; 9 nucleotides align to TRBD2. V lost 4 bases to trimming and J lost 0 bases; unmatched junction nucleotides: 1. Germline V lookup: CDR1 LNHDA, CDR2 SQIVND (reference sequence). The CDR3 extends over 14 amino acids. This CDR3 is CASSNSGGSYEQYF. CDR3 nucleotide sequence: TGTGCCAGTAGTAATAGCGGGGGCTCCTACGAGCAGTACTTC. Full variable domain (missing parts from reference TRBV19 and TRBJ2-7): DGGITQSPKYLFRKEGQNVTLSCEQNLNHDAMYWYRQDPGQGLRLIYYSQIVNDFQKGDIAEGYSVSREKKESFPLTVTSAQKNPTAFYLCASSNSGGSYEQYFGPGTRLTVT.

Only a few counts were recorded for this clone. The chain uses TRBV7-2 and TRBJ2-5; 9 nucleotides agree with TRBD2. The CDR3 covers 15 residues. Germline CDR1 SGHTA, CDR2 FQGNSA. V gave up 6 bases and J gave up 5 bases; unmatched junction bases: 10. The CDR3 reads CASSPRTSVWETQYF. The CDR3 DNA follows: TGTGCCAGCAGTCCAAGGACTAGCGTCTGGGAGACCCAGTACTTC.